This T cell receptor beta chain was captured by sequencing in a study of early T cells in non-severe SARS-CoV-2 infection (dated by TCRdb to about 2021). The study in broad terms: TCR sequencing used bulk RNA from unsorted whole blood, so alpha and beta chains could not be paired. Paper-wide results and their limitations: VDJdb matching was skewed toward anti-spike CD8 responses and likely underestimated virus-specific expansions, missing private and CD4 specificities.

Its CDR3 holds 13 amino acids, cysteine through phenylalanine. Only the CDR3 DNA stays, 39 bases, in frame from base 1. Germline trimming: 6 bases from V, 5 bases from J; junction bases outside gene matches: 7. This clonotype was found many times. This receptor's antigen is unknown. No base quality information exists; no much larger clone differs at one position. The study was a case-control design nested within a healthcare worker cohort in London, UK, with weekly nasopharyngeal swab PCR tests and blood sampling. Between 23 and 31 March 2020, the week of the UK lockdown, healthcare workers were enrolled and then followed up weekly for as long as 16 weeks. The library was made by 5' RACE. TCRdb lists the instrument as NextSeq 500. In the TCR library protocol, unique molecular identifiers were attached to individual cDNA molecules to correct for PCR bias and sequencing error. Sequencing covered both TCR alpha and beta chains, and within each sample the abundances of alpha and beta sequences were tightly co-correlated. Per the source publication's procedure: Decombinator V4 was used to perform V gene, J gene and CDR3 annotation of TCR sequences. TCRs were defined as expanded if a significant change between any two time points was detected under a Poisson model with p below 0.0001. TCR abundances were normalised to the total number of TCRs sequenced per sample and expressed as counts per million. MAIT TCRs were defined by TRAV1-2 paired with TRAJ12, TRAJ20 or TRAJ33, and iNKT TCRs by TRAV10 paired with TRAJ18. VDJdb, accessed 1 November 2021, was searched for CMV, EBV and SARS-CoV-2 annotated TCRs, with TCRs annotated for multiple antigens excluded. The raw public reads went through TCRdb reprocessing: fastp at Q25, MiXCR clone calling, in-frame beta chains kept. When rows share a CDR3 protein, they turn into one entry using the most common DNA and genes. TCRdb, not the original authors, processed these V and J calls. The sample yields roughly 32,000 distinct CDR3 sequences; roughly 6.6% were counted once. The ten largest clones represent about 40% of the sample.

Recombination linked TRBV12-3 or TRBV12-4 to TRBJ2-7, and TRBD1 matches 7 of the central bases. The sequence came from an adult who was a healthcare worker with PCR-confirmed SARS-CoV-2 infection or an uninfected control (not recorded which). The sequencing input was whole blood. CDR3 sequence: CASRRQGPDEQYF. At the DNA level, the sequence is TGTGCCAGCAGACGACAGGGCCCCGACGAGCAGTACTTC.